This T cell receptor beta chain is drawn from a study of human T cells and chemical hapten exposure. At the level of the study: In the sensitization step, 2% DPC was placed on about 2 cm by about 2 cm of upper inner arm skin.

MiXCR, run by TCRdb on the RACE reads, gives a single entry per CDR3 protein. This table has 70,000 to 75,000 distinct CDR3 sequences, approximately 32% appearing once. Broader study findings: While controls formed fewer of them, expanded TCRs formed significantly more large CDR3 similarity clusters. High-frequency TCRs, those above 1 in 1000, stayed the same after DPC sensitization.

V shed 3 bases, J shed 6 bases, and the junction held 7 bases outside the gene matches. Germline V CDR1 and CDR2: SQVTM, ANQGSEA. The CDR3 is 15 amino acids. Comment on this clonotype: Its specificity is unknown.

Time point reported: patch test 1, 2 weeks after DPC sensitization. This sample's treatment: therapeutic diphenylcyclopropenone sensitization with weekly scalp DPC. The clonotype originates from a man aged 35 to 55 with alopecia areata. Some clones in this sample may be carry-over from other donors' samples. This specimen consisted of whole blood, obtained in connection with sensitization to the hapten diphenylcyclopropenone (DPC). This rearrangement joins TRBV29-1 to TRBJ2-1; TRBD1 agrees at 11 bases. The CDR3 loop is CSVESRTGGINEQFF. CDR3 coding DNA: TGCAGCGTTGAGAGCCGGACAGGGGGCATCAATGAGCAGTTCTTC.